The entry that follows covers one T cell receptor beta chain sequence. Its specificity is unknown. The PCR made use of 60 Vbeta and 13 Jbeta primers. Profiled with immunoSEQ multiplex PCR; TCRdb holds only in-frame clones, not every one. Here the sample spans over 85,000 clones, over 60% being singletons. The entry originates in a study of cytomegalovirus exposure and HLA in healthy donors. Study-level results: Later genetic work tied a missense DCLRE1C variant to beta-chain V and J trimming.

The sequenced material came from PBMCs. The receptor was derived from a female donor in good health and CMV-seronegative.

CDR3 amino acids: CATSRAGAGAYEQYF. CDR3 nucleotides: TGTGCCACCAGCCGGGCAGGGGCAGGGGCCTACGAGCAGTACTTC. The V and J genes are TRBV15 and TRBJ2-7; TRBD1 is a possible D gene (6 bases). The CDR3 consists of 15 residues. The V gene's germline CDR1 is LNHNV and CDR2 YYDKDF (reference sequence). V was clipped by 5 bases and J by 2 bases, with 16 bases between them. Full variable domain (rest looked up from reference TRBV15 and TRBJ2-7): DAMVIQNPRYQVTQFGKPVTLSCSQTLNHNVMYWYQQKSSQAPKLLFHYYDKDFNNEADTPDNFQSRRPNTSFCFLDIRSPGLGDTAMYLCATSRAGAGAYEQYFGPGTRLTVT.